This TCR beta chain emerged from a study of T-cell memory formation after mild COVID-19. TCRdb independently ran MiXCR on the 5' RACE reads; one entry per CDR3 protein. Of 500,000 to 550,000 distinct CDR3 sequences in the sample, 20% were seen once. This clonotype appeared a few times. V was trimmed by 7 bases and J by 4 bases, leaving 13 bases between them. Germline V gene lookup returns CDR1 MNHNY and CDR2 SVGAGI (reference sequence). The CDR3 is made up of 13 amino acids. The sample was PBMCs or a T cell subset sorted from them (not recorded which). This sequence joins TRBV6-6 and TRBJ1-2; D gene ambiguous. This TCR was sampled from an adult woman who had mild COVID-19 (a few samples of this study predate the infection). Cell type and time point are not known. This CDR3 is CASTGNKFYGYTF. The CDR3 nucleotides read TGTGCCAGCACCGGAAACAAGTTCTATGGCTACACCTTC.